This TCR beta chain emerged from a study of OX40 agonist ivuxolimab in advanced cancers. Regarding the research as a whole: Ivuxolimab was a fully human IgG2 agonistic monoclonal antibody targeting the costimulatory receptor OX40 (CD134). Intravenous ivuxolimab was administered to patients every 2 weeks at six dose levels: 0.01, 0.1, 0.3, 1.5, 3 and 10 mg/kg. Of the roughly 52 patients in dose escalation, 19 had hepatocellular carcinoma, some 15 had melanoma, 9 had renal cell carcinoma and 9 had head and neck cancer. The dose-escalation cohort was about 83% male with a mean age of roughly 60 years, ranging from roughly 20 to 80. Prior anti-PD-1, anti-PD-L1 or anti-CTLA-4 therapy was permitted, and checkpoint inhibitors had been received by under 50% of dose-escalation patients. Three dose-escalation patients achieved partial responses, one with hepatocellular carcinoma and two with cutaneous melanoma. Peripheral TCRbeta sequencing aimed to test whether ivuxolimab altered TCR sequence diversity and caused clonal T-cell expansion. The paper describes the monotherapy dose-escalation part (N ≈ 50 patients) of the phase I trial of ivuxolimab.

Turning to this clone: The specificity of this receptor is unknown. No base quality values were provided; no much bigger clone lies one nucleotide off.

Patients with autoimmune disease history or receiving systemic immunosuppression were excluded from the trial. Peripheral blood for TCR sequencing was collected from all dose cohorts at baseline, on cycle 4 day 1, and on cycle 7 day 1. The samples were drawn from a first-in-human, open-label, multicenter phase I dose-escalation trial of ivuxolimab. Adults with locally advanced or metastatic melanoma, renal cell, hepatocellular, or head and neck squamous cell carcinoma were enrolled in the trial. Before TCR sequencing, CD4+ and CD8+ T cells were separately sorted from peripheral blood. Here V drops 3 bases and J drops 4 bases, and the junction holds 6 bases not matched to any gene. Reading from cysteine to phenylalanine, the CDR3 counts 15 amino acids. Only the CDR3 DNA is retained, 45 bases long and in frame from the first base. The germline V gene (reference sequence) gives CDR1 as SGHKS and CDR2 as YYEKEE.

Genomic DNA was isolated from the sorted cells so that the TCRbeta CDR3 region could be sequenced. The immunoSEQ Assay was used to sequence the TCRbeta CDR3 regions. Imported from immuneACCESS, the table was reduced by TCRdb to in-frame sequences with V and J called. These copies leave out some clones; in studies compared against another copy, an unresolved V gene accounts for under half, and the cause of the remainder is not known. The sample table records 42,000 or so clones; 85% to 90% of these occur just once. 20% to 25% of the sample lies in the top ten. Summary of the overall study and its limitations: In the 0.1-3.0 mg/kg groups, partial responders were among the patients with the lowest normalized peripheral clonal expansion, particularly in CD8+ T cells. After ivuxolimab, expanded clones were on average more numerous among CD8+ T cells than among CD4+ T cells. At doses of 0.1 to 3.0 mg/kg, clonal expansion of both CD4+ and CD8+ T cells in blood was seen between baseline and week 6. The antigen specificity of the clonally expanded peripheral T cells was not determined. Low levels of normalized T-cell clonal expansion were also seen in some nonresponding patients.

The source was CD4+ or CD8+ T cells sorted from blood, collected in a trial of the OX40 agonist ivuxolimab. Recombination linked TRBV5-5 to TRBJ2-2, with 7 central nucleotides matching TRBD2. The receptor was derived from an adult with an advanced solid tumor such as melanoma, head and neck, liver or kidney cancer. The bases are TGTGCCAGCAGCTCACCGGGACTACGCACCGGGGAGCTGTTTTTT. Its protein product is CASSSPGLRTGELFF.